The present entry profiles one T cell receptor beta chain with its context. Its target is unknown. The data belong to a study of post-analysis software for immune sequencing data. The germline CDR1 and CDR2 sequences are MNHEY and SVGAGI. V lost 4 bases to trimming and J lost 7 bases; unmatched junction nucleotides: 14. This CDR3 is 17 amino acids long. Regarding the study as a whole: TRBV segments more frequent in patients than in controls numbered a few and included TRBV5-6, TRBV5-1 and TRBV20-1. Analysis by F measure revealed that same-batch samples clustered strongly together.

Unique molecular identifiers featured in each of the TCR beta cDNA libraries. One entry per CDR3 protein results from TCRdb running MiXCR on the PCR reads. The repertoire holds about 820,000 distinct CDR3 sequences, with roughly 50% as singletons. The material sequenced was blood. The receptor was derived from a girl aged 5 to 17 with multiple sclerosis. The chain has TRBV6-5 and TRBJ2-7; 12 bases align to TRBD2. CDR3 in DNA: TGTGCCAGCAGTTCGACTAGCGGGAGCTGGGTGCCTTCTGAGCAGTACTTC. Protein: CASSSTSGSWVPSEQYF.